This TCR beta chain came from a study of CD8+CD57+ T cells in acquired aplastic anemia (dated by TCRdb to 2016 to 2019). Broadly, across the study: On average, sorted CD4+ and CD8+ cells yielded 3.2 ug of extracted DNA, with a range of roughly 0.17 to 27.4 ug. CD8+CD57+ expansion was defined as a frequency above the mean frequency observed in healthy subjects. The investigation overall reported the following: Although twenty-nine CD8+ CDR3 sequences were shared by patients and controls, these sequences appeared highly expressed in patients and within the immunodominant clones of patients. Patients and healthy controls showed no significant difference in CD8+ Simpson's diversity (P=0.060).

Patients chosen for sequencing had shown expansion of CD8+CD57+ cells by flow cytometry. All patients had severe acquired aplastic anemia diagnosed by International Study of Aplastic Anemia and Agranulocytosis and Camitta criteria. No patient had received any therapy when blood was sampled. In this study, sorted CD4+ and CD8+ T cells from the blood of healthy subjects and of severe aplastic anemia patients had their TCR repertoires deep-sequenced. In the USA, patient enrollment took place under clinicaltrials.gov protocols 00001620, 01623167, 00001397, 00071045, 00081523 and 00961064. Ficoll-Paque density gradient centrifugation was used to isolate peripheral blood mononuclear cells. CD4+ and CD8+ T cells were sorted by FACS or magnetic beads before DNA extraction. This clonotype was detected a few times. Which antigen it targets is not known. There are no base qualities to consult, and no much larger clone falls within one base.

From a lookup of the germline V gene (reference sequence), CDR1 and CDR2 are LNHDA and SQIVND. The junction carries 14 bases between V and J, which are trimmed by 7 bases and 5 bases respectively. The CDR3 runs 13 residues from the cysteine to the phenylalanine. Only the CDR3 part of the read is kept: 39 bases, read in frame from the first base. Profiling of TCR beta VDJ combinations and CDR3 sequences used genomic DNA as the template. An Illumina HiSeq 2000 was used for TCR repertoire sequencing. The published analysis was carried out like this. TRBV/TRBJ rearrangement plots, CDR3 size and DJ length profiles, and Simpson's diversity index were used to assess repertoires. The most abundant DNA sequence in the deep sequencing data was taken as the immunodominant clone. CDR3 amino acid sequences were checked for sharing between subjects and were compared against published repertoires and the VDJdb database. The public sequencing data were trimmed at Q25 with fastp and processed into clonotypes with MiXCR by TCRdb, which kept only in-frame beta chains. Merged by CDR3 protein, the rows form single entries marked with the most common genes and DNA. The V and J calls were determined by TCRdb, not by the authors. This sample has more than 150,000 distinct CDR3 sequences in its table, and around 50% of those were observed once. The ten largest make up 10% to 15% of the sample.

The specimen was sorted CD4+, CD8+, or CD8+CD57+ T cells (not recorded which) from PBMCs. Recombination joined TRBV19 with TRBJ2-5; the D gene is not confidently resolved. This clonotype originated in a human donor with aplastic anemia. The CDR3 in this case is CASTIQEVETQYF. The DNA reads TGTGCCAGTACGATTCAGGAAGTGGAGACCCAGTACTTC.